The clone carrying this T cell receptor (beta chain) appeared a few times. The data were obtained in a study of blood T cells in healthy people across ages. The CDR3 is 14 residues long. V dropped 1 base and J dropped 4; count of bases not matched to a gene: 7. Germline V gives CDR1 GTSNPN, CDR2 SVGIG (reference sequence). The use of a sample-barcoded 5' primer and a J-beta primer mix characterized a second PCR of roughly 6 to 11 cycles. Each TCR beta cDNA got a 12-nucleotide random molecular identifier. TCRdb recomputed calls from the 5' RACE reads with MiXCR, one row per CDR3 protein. The sample contains roughly 680,000 distinct CDR3 sequences, roughly half of which appear only once.

This chain joins TRBV30 and TRBJ2-7; 7 bases agree with TRBD2. Material for sequencing was blood. The clonotype originates from a woman of 80 years or more in good health. The CDR3 spells CAWSEGTIIYEQYF. The CDR3 DNA reads TGTGCCTGGAGTGAGGGGACTATTATTTACGAGCAGTACTTC.